This entry lists 20 T cell receptor beta chains sequenced from one sample in a study of CD8 T cells in ankylosing spondylitis. TCRdb reprocessed the 5' RACE reads with MiXCR, giving one entry per CDR3 protein. The table lists 290,000 or so distinct CDR3 sequences, 20% of them singletons. Sequenced: blood, either unsorted or a sorted T cell fraction (not recorded which). The source is a female donor with ankylosing spondylitis or in good health (not recorded which).

There are a few counts of this clonotype. This chain links TRBV20-1 with TRBJ2-1; maybe TRBD2 (6 bases). CDR3 length: 15 amino acids. V was shortened by 5 bases and J by 2 bases, with 16 bases between the two germline ends. Germline CDR1 and CDR2: DFQATT and SNEGSKA (reference sequence). The CDR3 DNA reads TGCAGTGCTCCCCATAAGGGACTGACCTACAATGAGCAGTTCTTC. Translated: CSAPHKGLTYNEQFF.

The chain joins TRBV10-3 to TRBJ2-3; 7 positions match TRBD1. Germline assignment: CDR1 ENHRY and CDR2 SYGVKD. The CDR3 runs 14 residues. The junction had 4 bases not matched to a gene; V was cut back by 3 bases and J by 4 bases. CDR3 DNA sequence: TGTGCCATCAGTGACGACAGGGCTGCAGATACGCAGTATTTT. Its protein product is CAISDDRAADTQYF.

The V gene is TRBV7-2, the J gene TRBJ2-1; D call uncertain. The ends were cut back, 2 bases at V and 9 bases at J, with 14 bases in the middle. Germline CDR1 and CDR2: SGHTA and FQGNSA. This CDR3 is built from 14 residues. CDR3 DNA: TGTGCCAGCAGCTTACACCCTAGTGTCGGTGAGCAGTTCTTC. This sequence encodes CASSLHPSVGEQFF.

This clonotype was found many times. The chain has TRBV29-1 and TRBJ2-6, with TRBD2 matching 8 bases. This CDR3 comprises 16 residues. J lost 2 bases, V lost 4 bases, and 7 bases had no gene match. Germline CDR1 and CDR2: SQVTM and ANQGSEA. This chain's CDR3 is CSVARGLEAGANVLTF. CDR3 coding DNA: TGCAGCGTTGCTCGGGGACTAGAGGCTGGGGCCAACGTCCTGACTTTC.

This clonotype has just a few counts. The gene calls are TRBV29-1 and TRBJ2-3; perhaps D is TRBD1 or TRBD2 (5 bases each). V shed 6 bases and J shed 1 base, with 11 bases lying between them. The CDR3 consists of 13 residues. CDR1 and CDR2 (germline): SQVTM, ANQGSEA. In DNA form, the CDR3 reads TGCAGCGTCCGCGTGGGGGGCACAGATACGCAGTATTTT. It specifies CSVRVGGTDTQYF.

This clonotype showed up just a few times. The chain recombines TRBV7-2 with TRBJ1-1; D not certain. The CDR3 has 15 amino acids. Trimming cost V 2 bases and J 0 bases, with 10 bases left between them. The germline V gene encodes CDR1 SGHTA and CDR2 FQGNSA. Here the CDR3 reads CASSLSKLMNTEAFF. The CDR3 bases are TGTGCCAGCAGCTTAAGCAAACTCATGAACACTGAAGCTTTCTTT.

J is TRBJ2-1 and V is TRBV7-2; TRBD2 is a possible D gene (6 bases). The CDR3 is 16 amino acids. The germline V gene has CDR1 SGHTA and CDR2 FQGNSA. Trimming removed 0 bases at V and 6 bases at J, with 15 bases between. The CDR3 coding sequence is TGTGCCAGCAGCTTAGCGGTGGGACTTAAATCCAATGAGCAGTTCTTC. This gives the protein CASSLAVGLKSNEQFF.

The rearrangement uses TRBV10-1 and TRBJ2-2; TRBD1 is a possible D gene (6 bases). Germline V gene sequence: CDR1 WNHNN, CDR2 SYGVQD (reference sequence). This CDR3 is 12 amino acids long. The V end lost 8 bases, the J end lost 5 bases, and 9 bases lay between the germline ends. CDR3 bases: TGCGCCAGCGGACAGATTACCGGGGAGCTGTTTTTT. It translates to CASGQITGELFF.

CDR3 sequence: CASSQDSGRAVEQYF. The CDR3 region has the DNA TGCGCCAGCAGCCAGGATAGCGGGAGGGCCGTCGAGCAGTACTTC. The chain has TRBV4-3 and TRBJ2-7; TRBD2 agrees at 11 bases. CDR1 and CDR2 (germline): LGHNA, YSLEER. The CDR3 is 15 amino acids. Unmatched junction bases numbered 7, after V lost 3 bases and J lost 6 bases.

The chain links TRBV3-1 to TRBJ2-7; 7 nucleotides line up with TRBD1. Germline V gene data show CDR1 as LGHDT and CDR2 as YNNKEL (reference sequence). The V gene end was trimmed by 4 bases and the J gene end by 5 bases; junction bases not matched to a gene: 11. This CDR3 has 15 residues. DNA for the CDR3: TGTGCCAGCAGCCGAAGGACAGGACGGGTTCACGAGCAGTACTTC. Its protein is CASSRRTGRVHEQYF.

This clonotype turned up a few times. The CDR3 nucleotides read TGTGCCAGCAGCCCCGCCTCCGGGACAGGATTTAATCAGCCCCAGCATTTT. This gives the protein CASSPASGTGFNQPQHF. V usage is TRBV5-5 and J usage is TRBJ1-5; TRBD1 matches 8 bases. Germline CDR1 SGHKS, CDR2 YYEKEE (reference sequence). V lost 4 bases to trimming and J lost 4 bases; unmatched junction nucleotides: 13. The CDR3 covers 17 residues. Full variable domain (missing parts from reference TRBV5-5 and TRBJ1-5): DAGVTQSPTHLIKTRGQQVTLRCSPISGHKSVSWYQQVLGQGPQFIFQYYEKEERGRGNFPDRFSARQFPNYSSELNVNALLLGDSALYLCASSPASGTGFNQPQHFGDGTRLSIL.

This clonotype was observed a few times. The chain employs TRBV6-2 or TRBV6-3 and TRBJ1-2, with D perhaps matching TRBD1 (6 bases). V lost 5 bases to trimming and J lost 4 bases, with 17 bases between them. CDR3 length: 15 amino acids. Looked up from germline, CDR1 is MNHEY and CDR2 is SVGEGT. The chain's CDR3 is CASSDLLRGAYGYTF. In DNA form, the CDR3 reads TGTGCCAGCAGTGACCTCCTCAGGGGAGCCTATGGCTACACCTTC.

The rearrangement uses TRBV3-1 and TRBJ2-5; D is uncertain. CDR3 size: 15 residues. Germline CDR1 reads LGHDT; CDR2 reads YNNKEL (reference sequence). V lost 0 bases, J lost 5 bases, and 13 bases lay in between. The DNA of the CDR3 is TGTGCCAGCAGCCAAGACGGCCAGGCGAAGGAGACCCAGTACTTC. Its protein product is CASSQDGQAKETQYF.

This clonotype has just a few counts. The V gene is TRBV6-1, the J gene TRBJ2-1; 10 bases agree with TRBD2. There are 14 residues in the CDR3. V shed 6 bases, J shed 10 bases, and the junction held 9 bases outside the gene matches. Per the germline V gene, CDR1 is MNHNS and CDR2 is SASEGT. CDR3 coding DNA: TGTGCCAGCAGCACTCTAGCGGGAGCGGGGGAGCAGTTCTTC. It codes for CASSTLAGAGEQFF.

This clonotype has a handful of counts. The V gene is TRBV6-2 or TRBV6-3, the J gene TRBJ2-6; D remains unclear. This CDR3 has 13 amino acids. Germline V gene data show CDR1 as MNHEY and CDR2 as SVGEGT. V dropped 8 bases and J dropped 3 bases, with 8 bases sitting between them. CDR3 sequence reads: CASGLSGANVLTF. The CDR3 nucleotides are TGTGCCAGCGGGCTGAGTGGGGCCAACGTCCTGACTTTC.

This chain connects TRBV27 to TRBJ2-7; 9 bases map to TRBD1. The CDR3 sequence is 14 residues long. CDR1 and CDR2 from the germline V gene are MNHEY and SMNVEV (reference sequence). V lost 3 bases to trimming and J lost 3 bases; unmatched junction nucleotides: 3. The CDR3 protein is CASSFRTGVYEQYF. The CDR3 DNA sequence: TGTGCCAGCAGTTTTAGGACAGGGGTCTACGAGCAGTACTTC.

This clonotype was picked up a small number of times. The chain combines TRBV6-6 with TRBJ1-1, with D unclear. Germline V CDR1 and CDR2: MNHNY, SVGAGI (reference sequence). The CDR3 totals 12 residues. Trimming took off 0 bases at V and 3 bases at J, with 2 bases between the two ends. CDR3 sequence: CASSYSDTEAFF. The CDR3 DNA reads as TGTGCCAGCAGTTACTCCGACACTGAAGCTTTCTTT.

The sample holds many counts of this clonotype. The chain employs TRBV9 and TRBJ2-2, with 8 bases lining up with TRBD2. The J segment lost 4 bases and the V segment lost 0 bases, leaving 5 bases of the junction unmatched. The CDR3 totals 16 residues. The germline gives CDR1 SGDLS, CDR2 YYNGEE. The CDR3 DNA reads TGTGCCAGCAGCGTAGGTGCGGGAGGAGGCACCGGGGAGCTGTTTTTT. Translating it yields CASSVGAGGGTGELFF. The variable domain in full, with the rest retrieved from reference TRBV9 and TRBJ2-2, is DSGVTQTPKHLITATGQRVTLRCSPRSGDLSVYWYQQSLDQGLQFLIQYYNGEERAKGNILERFSAQQFPDLHSELNLSSLELGDSALYFCASSVGAGGGTGELFFGEGSRLTVL.

This chain links TRBV20-1 with TRBJ1-1; tentative D call: TRBD1 (6 bases). This CDR3 contains 15 residues. The germline V and J ends were trimmed by 1 base and 0 bases, with 12 bases remaining between them. CDR1 and CDR2 (germline): DFQATT, SNEGSKA (reference sequence). The CDR3 DNA reads as TGCAGTGCTAGAGTCCCTGGACAGATGAACACTGAAGCTTTCTTT. Protein sequence: CSARVPGQMNTEAFF.

This clonotype was found a few times. This chain uses TRBV4-2 with TRBJ2-3; tentatively, D is TRBD2 (6 bases). Germline CDR1 is LGHNA and CDR2 is YNFKEQ. Trimming pared 4 bases from V and 2 bases from J, leaving 19 bases between. The CDR3 runs to 17 residues. In DNA form, the CDR3 reads TGTGCCAGCAGCCTCCGGGGAAGCGGGTTACCCACAGATACGCAGTATTTT. Translated, it gives CASSLRGSGLPTDTQYF.